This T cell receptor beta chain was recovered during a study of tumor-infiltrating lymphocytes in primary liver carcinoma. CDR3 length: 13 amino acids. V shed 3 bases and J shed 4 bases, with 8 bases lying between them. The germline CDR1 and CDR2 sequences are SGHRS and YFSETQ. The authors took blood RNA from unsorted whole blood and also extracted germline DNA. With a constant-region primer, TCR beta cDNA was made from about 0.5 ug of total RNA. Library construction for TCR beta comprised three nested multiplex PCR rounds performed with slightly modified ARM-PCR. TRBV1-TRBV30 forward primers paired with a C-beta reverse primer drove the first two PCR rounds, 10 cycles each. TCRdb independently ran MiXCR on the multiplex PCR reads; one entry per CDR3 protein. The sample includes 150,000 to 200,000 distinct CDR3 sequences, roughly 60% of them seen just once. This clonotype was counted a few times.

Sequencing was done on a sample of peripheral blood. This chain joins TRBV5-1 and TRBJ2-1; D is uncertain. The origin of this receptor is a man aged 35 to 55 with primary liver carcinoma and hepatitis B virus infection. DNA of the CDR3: TGCGCCAGCAGCTCTGACGGATACAATGAGCAGTTCTTC. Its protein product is CASSSDGYNEQFF.